This T cell receptor (beta chain) was sequenced during a study of beta chain features in type 1 diabetes. This clone was seen a handful of times. The antigen remains unidentified. Reverse transcription of all isolated RNA meant that expressed TCRB transcripts were sequenced. Roughly 3.4 million reads were obtained on average from naive, central memory and regulatory T cell samples. Data came from immunoSEQ multiplex PCR; TCRdb stores just in-frame clones and leaves some out. The repertoire holds about 700,000 clones, with 10% to 15% as singletons. Germline CDR1 is MDHEN and CDR2 is SYDVKM. V lost 8 bases to trimming and J lost 6 bases; unmatched junction nucleotides: 6. The CDR3 is 12 residues long. Broader study findings: In the patient group, naive, central memory and Treg TCRB repertoires seemed more alike than in the healthy donor group. A moderate, significant TCRB CDR3 shortening appeared in type 1 diabetes across four CD4+ subsets.

The sample was naive CD4+ T cells from blood. This chain connects TRBV28 to TRBJ2-7; 8 bases line up with TRBD1. This TCR came from a man younger than 30 with type 1 diabetes. This chain's CDR3 is CASRAGGIEQYF. The CDR3 nucleotides read TGTGCCAGCCGGGCAGGGGGCATCGAGCAGTACTTC.